This T cell receptor (beta chain) is drawn from a study of OX40 agonist ivuxolimab in advanced cancers. Study background: At 0.01 to 10 mg/kg, ivuxolimab was administered intravenously to patients every 2 weeks. From roughly 23 to 85 years was the age range, with a mean of approximately 63 years, and roughly 83% were male.

Blood was sampled at baseline, cycle 4 day 1, and cycle 7 day 1. Measured with immunoSEQ multiplex PCR; TCRdb has only the in-frame clones, and not every one. Here the sample spans approximately 70,000 clones, roughly 88% being singletons. The clonotype comes from an adult with an advanced solid tumor such as melanoma, head and neck, liver or kidney cancer. Specimen: CD4+ or CD8+ T cells sorted from blood, collected in a trial of the OX40 agonist ivuxolimab.

CDR3: CASSFGRSSYEQYF. CDR3 in DNA: TGTGCCAGCAGCTTCGGGCGGAGCTCCTACGAGCAGTACTTC. The V gene is TRBV11-2, the J gene TRBJ2-7; no clear D gene. The CDR3 totals 14 residues. Trimming took 3 bases from V and 0 from J, leaving 9 bases between them. CDR1 is SGHAT and CDR2 is FQNNGV in the germline V gene.